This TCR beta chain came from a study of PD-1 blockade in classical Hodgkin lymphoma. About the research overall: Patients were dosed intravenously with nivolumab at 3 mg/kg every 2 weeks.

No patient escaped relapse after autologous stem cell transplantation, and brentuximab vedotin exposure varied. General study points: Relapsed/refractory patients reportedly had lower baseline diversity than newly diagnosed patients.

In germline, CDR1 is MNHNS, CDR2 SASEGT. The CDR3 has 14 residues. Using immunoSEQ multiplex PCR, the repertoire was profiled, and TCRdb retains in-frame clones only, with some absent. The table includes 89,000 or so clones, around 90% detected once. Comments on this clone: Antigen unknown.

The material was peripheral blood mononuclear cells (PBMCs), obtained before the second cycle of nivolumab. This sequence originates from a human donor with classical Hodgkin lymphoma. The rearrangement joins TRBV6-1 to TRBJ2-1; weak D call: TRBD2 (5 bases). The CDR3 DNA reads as TGTTCGACTGGGCTAGCTGCCTCCTACAATGAGCAGTTCTTC. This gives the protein CSTGLAASYNEQFF.